Presented here are 7 T cell receptor beta chains from one specimen sequenced in a study of cytomegalovirus exposure and HLA in healthy donors. Method: immunoSEQ multiplex PCR; TCRdb's copy keeps in-frame clones and lacks some. The repertoire consists of about 56,000 clones, with 90% to 96% occurring once and the leading ten covering 0.95% to 1.5%. The sample consisted of PBMCs. All receptors come from a young woman in good health and CMV-seronegative.

The gene calls are TRBV2 and TRBJ2-7, with 7 bases that match TRBD2. V was clipped by 0 bases and J by 3 bases; unmatched bases: 2. The CDR3 loop spans 14 amino acids. Germline assignment: CDR1 SNHLY and CDR2 FYNNEI. The CDR3 spells CASSEAGGDYEQYF. The CDR3 DNA is TGTGCCAGCAGTGAAGCTGGGGGGGACTACGAGCAGTACTTC.

V and J are TRBV5-4 and TRBJ2-7; D not resolved. This CDR3 contains 15 residues. Deletions cut 1 base from V and 0 bases from J, with 11 bases between. Germline lookup yields CDR1 SGHNT and CDR2 YYREEE (reference sequence). CDR3: CASSLTAKSSYEQYF. Written as DNA, the CDR3 is TGTGCCAGCAGCTTGACCGCGAAAAGCTCCTACGAGCAGTACTTC.

The rearrangement uses TRBV19 and TRBJ2-3; D remains unclear. Germline V gives CDR1 LNHDA, CDR2 SQIVND (reference sequence). Deletions cut 6 bases from V and 3 bases from J, with 13 bases between. The CDR3 covers 14 residues. DNA of the CDR3: TGTGCCAGTAGGGCTAGGAAGACGACAGATACGCAGTATTTT. Protein sequence: CASRARKTTDTQYF.

The V call is TRBV29-1, the J call TRBJ2-7; a possible D gene is TRBD2 (7 bases). The ends were cut back, 4 bases at V and 2 bases at J, with 18 bases in the middle. The germline CDR1 and CDR2 sequences are SQVTM and ANQGSEA. The CDR3 runs 15 residues. For the CDR3, the DNA is TGCAGCGTTGGTGTCGGGGGGCCCGGAACCTACGAGCAGTACTTC. Its protein is CSVGVGGPGTYEQYF.

The chain joins TRBV6-4 to TRBJ2-1, with 9 bases fitting TRBD2. The CDR3 is made up of 15 amino acids. Germline-derived CDR1 and CDR2 are MRHNA and SNTAGT. After removal of 5 bases from V and 4 bases from J, the junction contained 6 bases not matched to a gene. CDR3 bases: TGTGCCAGCAGTCCCCTAGCGGGGCCTTACAATGAGCAGTTCTTC. Translated, it gives CASSPLAGPYNEQFF.

This sequence joins TRBV9 and TRBJ2-1, with TRBD2 matching 15 bases. V was pared by 4 bases and J by 1 base, with 6 bases of the junction left unmatched. The CDR3 loop spans 18 amino acids. CDR1 is SGDLS and CDR2 is YYNGEE in the germline V gene. The CDR3 spells CASSPGLAGGWSYNEQFF. The CDR3 DNA sequence: TGTGCCAGCAGCCCCGGACTAGCGGGAGGGTGGTCCTACAATGAGCAGTTCTTC.

The chain recombines TRBV28 with TRBJ2-7; the match to TRBD2 covers 10 bases. This CDR3 has 16 amino acids. Germline assignment: CDR1 MDHEN and CDR2 SYDVKM. With 5 bases clipped from V and 5 bases from J, the junction kept 12 bases outside the gene matches. The CDR3 DNA reads as TGTGCCAGCAGTACACCTAGCGGGAGTACTGGGCACGAGCAGTACTTC. It translates to CASSTPSGSTGHEQYF.